A single sample is the source of the 23 T cell receptor beta chains below, sequenced in a study of blood T cell repertoires in COVID-19. Libraries were prepared by immunoSEQ multiplex PCR; TCRdb keeps only in-frame clonotypes and omits some of them. Among 350,000 or so clones listed, roughly 86% were seen once. The specimen was peripheral blood. These receptors were taken from a woman under 40 with COVID-19, enrolled during active disease.

This clone was picked up one time. This chain connects TRBV2 to TRBJ2-1; 15 bases line up with TRBD2. CDR3 length equals 14 residues. CDR1 and CDR2 from the germline V gene are SNHLY and FYNNEI. Trimming removed 6 bases from V and 13 bases from J; junction bases left unmatched: 7. As DNA, the CDR3 is TGTGCCAGCAGCCCCGGACTAGCGGGAGGGCCACAGTTCTTC. Translation gives CASSPGLAGGPQFF. Based on the CDR3 plus reference TRBV2 and TRBJ2-1, the full variable domain is EPEVTQTPSHQVTQMGQEVILRCVPISNHLYFYWYRQILGQKVEFLVSFYNNEISEKSEIFDDQFSVERPDGSNFTLKIRSTKLEDSAMYFCASSPGLAGGPQFFGPGTRLTVL.

The V and J genes are TRBV10-3 and TRBJ2-3, with 8 bases that match TRBD1. V trimming: 10 bases; J trimming: 3 bases; junction bases outside the gene matches: 6. From germline, CDR1 is ENHRY and CDR2 SYGVKD. This CDR3 is built from 13 residues. The CDR3 protein is CATQGARTDTQYF. The CDR3 bases are TGTGCCACGCAGGGGGCGCGGACAGATACGCAGTATTTT.

The chain joins TRBV5-5 to TRBJ2-7, with a possible D match to TRBD1 (6 bases). The CDR3 covers 13 residues. Trimming stripped 4 bases from V and 5 bases from J, with 13 bases between. Germline V gene sequence: CDR1 SGHKS, CDR2 YYEKEE (reference sequence). DNA of the CDR3: TGTGCCAGCAGCATCGGGACATCCAACGAGCAGTACTTC. It yields the protein CASSIGTSNEQYF.

This chain links TRBV27 with TRBJ2-3; 7 nucleotides align to TRBD2. After removal of 0 bases from V and 8 bases from J, the junction contained 2 bases not matched to a gene. Per germline, CDR1 MNHEY and CDR2 SMNVEV (reference sequence). This CDR3 is 13 amino acids long. The chain's CDR3 is CASSLSVAGTQYF. DNA of the CDR3: TGTGCCAGCAGTTTATCGGTAGCGGGTACGCAGTATTTT.

The V gene is TRBV19, the J gene TRBJ2-1; 9 bases line up with TRBD2. V shed 3 bases and J 6 bases; nucleotides not matched to a gene: 9. The CDR3 is 16 residues long. Germline V CDR1 and CDR2: LNHDA, SQIVND (reference sequence). The CDR3 here is CASSIGWREGRNEQFF. Written as DNA, the CDR3 is TGTGCCAGTAGTATTGGTTGGCGGGAGGGCCGCAATGAGCAGTTCTTC.

The J gene is TRBJ2-5, the V gene TRBV19, with D possibly TRBD2 on 6 matching bases. This CDR3 comprises 14 residues. Trimming stripped 2 bases from V and 5 bases from J, with 12 bases between. Germline assignment: CDR1 LNHDA and CDR2 SQIVND (reference sequence). CDR3 loop: CASSINGRGETQYF. The CDR3 DNA follows: TGTGCCAGTAGTATAAACGGGAGAGGCGAGACCCAGTACTTC.

The V call is TRBV5-4, the J call TRBJ1-1; D not resolved. The CDR3 runs 14 residues. CDR1 and CDR2 from the germline V gene are SGHNT and YYREEE (reference sequence). Trimming removed 3 bases from V and 0 bases from J, with 9 bases in between. The CDR3 nucleotides read TGTGCCAGCAGCTCCAAACAGCTGAACACTGAAGCTTTCTTT. It is translated as CASSSKQLNTEAFF.

This rearrangement joins TRBV19 to TRBJ2-1; the D is unclear. Trimming stripped 5 bases from V and 6 bases from J, with 8 bases between. The germline gives CDR1 LNHDA, CDR2 SQIVND (reference sequence). CDR3 length: 12 residues. As DNA, the CDR3 is TGTGCCAGTAGTTTGGGCCTCAATGAGCAGTTCTTC. This translates into CASSLGLNEQFF. Together with reference TRBV19 and TRBJ2-1, the CDR3 gives the full variable domain: DGGITQSPKYLFRKEGQNVTLSCEQNLNHDAMYWYRQDPGQGLRLIYYSQIVNDFQKGDIAEGYSVSREKKESFPLTVTSAQKNPTAFYLCASSLGLNEQFFGPGTRLTVL.

The gene calls are TRBV3-1 (or the pseudogene TRBV3-2) and TRBJ2-7, with TRBD2 identical over 9 bases. The CDR3 runs 16 residues. The germline V gene has CDR1 LGHDT and CDR2 YNNKEL (reference sequence). Trimming at V came to 0 bases and at J to 3 bases, leaving 6 bases not matched to a gene. CDR3 nucleotides: TGTGCCAGCAGCCAAGAGGCTAGCGGGATCAGCTACGAGCAGTACTTC. Its translation: CASSQEASGISYEQYF.

The chain links TRBV5-1 to TRBJ1-1, with 7 bases that match TRBD1. From germline, CDR1 is SGHRS and CDR2 YFSETQ. CDR3 length equals 12 residues. With V trimmed by 1 base and J by 10 bases, 4 bases remained unmatched. CDR3 nucleotide sequence: TGCGCCAGCAGCTTGTTAGGGGGCCGAGCTTTCTTT. Translated: CASSLLGGRAFF.

This chain links TRBV7-8 with TRBJ2-7; 7 bases match TRBD1. There are 16 residues in the CDR3. Germline values: CDR1 SGHVS, CDR2 FQNEAQ. J gave up 5 bases and V 1 base, and 11 bases lay outside the gene matches. In DNA, the CDR3 is TGTGCCAGCAGCTTAGGAGTGGCGACAGGGTATGACGAGCAGTACTTC. This gives the protein CASSLGVATGYDEQYF.

The V call is TRBV28, the J call TRBJ2-5; 8 nucleotides align to TRBD1. This CDR3 is 17 amino acids long. CDR1 and CDR2 (germline): MDHEN, SYDVKM. V was pared by 1 base and J by 5 bases, with 12 bases of the junction left unmatched. The CDR3 nucleotides are TGTGCCAGCAGTTTATCAACCCCGGGACAGGCCATCGAGACCCAGTACTTC. It specifies CASSLSTPGQAIETQYF. The full variable domain, with the rest looked up from reference TRBV28 and TRBJ2-5, is DVKVTQSSRYLVKRTGEKVFLECVQDMDHENMFWYRQDPGLGLRLIYFSYDVKMKEKGDIPEGYSVSREKKERFSLILESASTNQTSMYLCASSLSTPGQAIETQYFGPGTRLLVL.

This sequence joins TRBV5-1 and TRBJ1-3; 8 nucleotides match TRBD1. This CDR3 has 15 residues. The germline V gene has CDR1 SGHRS and CDR2 YFSETQ. The trim removed 4 bases at V and 0 bases at J, leaving 3 bases unmatched. The CDR3: CASSLDRGSGNTIYF. The CDR3 DNA reads as TGCGCCAGCAGCCTTGACAGGGGCTCTGGAAACACCATATATTTT. The variable domain in full, completed from reference TRBV5-1 and TRBJ1-3, reads KAGVTQTPRYLIKTRGQQVTLSCSPISGHRSVSWYQQTPGQGLQFLFEYFSETQRNKGNFPGRFSGRQFSNSRSEMNVSTLELGDSALYLCASSLDRGSGNTIYFGEGSWLTVV.

The chain carries TRBV2 and TRBJ2-1, with D unresolved. CDR1 and CDR2 (germline): SNHLY, FYNNEI. Trimming cost V 6 bases and J 6 bases, with 24 bases left between them. This CDR3 has 17 amino acids. For the CDR3, the DNA is TGTGCCAGCAGCGACCTCCTGAATATAGGTATAGCCAATGAGCAGTTCTTC. Translated: CASSDLLNIGIANEQFF.

CDR3 DNA sequence: TGTGCCAGCAGTGCACAGCCCTACAATGAGCAGTTCTTC. As protein: CASSAQPYNEQFF. The gene calls are TRBV2 and TRBJ2-1; D not certain. With 4 bases removed from V and 2 bases from J, the gap between germline ends came to 6 bases. The germline V gene has CDR1 SNHLY and CDR2 FYNNEI. The CDR3 runs to 13 residues.

The chain joins TRBV7-8 to TRBJ1-2; D uncertain. Trimming shortened V by 1 base and J by 0 bases, and 15 bases separated the two germline ends. Germline V gene data show CDR1 as SGHVS and CDR2 as FQNEAQ. The CDR3 has 17 residues. CDR3 in amino acids: CASSLDREALTNYGYTF. The CDR3 bases are TGTGCCAGCAGCTTAGATCGGGAAGCACTTACTAACTATGGCTACACCTTC.

The gene calls are TRBV3-1 (or the pseudogene TRBV3-2) and TRBJ1-3; no firm D call. Per the germline V gene, CDR1 is LGHDT and CDR2 is YNNKEL (reference sequence). V lost 7 bases and J 5 bases, leaving 15 bases between the germline ends. This CDR3 is built from 14 residues. CDR3 region: CASTPRGTRNTIYF. CDR3 nucleotides: TGTGCCAGCACCCCAAGAGGCACTCGAAACACCATATATTTT.

This chain joins TRBV14 and TRBJ2-6, with D possibly TRBD1 on 5 matching bases. This CDR3 is built from 14 residues. Trimming removed 3 bases at V and 3 bases at J, with 6 bases between. Per germline, CDR1 SGHDN and CDR2 FVKESK. CDR3 in DNA: TGTGCCAGCAGCCACAGGGTTGGGGCCAACGTCCTGACTTTC. As protein: CASSHRVGANVLTF.

This chain links TRBV11-1 with TRBJ2-1; 12 positions agree with TRBD2. CDR3 length: 16 amino acids. Looked up from germline, CDR1 is SGHAT and CDR2 is FQDESV (reference sequence). The junction had 6 bases not matched to a gene; V was cut back by 0 bases and J by 9 bases. CDR3 loop: CASSLAGLAGGFEQFF. The CDR3 region has the DNA TGTGCCAGCAGCTTAGCGGGGCTAGCGGGAGGGTTTGAGCAGTTCTTC.

This clone was seen a handful of times. The chain links TRBV9 to TRBJ1-3, with TRBD1 as a possible D gene (6 bases). CDR1 and CDR2 from the germline V gene are SGDLS and YYNGEE. With 0 bases removed from V and 0 bases from J, the gap between germline ends came to 13 bases. The CDR3 runs to 17 residues. CDR3 bases: TGTGCCAGCAGCGTAGCTACCGACAGGTACTCTGGAAACACCATATATTTT. Residues: CASSVATDRYSGNTIYF.

This sequence joins TRBV4-3 and TRBJ2-2; weak D call: TRBD1 (5 bases). Germline loops: CDR1 LGHNA, CDR2 YSLEER. The CDR3 runs 16 residues. Between the trimmed V and J ends, which lost 1 base and 4 bases, there was a span of 13 bases. This CDR3 reads CASSQVYRRLTGELFF. The CDR3 DNA sequence: TGCGCCAGCAGCCAAGTATACAGGAGACTCACCGGGGAGCTGTTTTTT.

Points on this clone: Within the sample, other DNA sequences also encode this same CDR3. V gene TRBV5-1 combines with J gene TRBJ1-1; D is uncertain. CDR3 length: 13 amino acids. Germline V gene sequence: CDR1 SGHRS, CDR2 YFSETQ. Trimming removed 2 bases from V and 1 base from J, with 6 bases in between. CDR3 sequence reads: CASSLSRNTEAFF. In DNA form, the CDR3 reads TGCGCCAGCAGCTTATCCAGGAACACTGAAGCTTTCTTT.

The chain couples TRBV7-9 to TRBJ1-1; no reliable D call. The CDR3 covers 13 residues. Trimming took off 1 base at V and 3 bases at J, with 6 bases between the two ends. Germline V gene data show CDR1 as SEHNR and CDR2 as FQNEAQ (reference sequence). The CDR3 region is CASSLGLYTEAFF. CDR3 DNA sequence: TGTGCCAGCAGCTTAGGGCTTTACACTGAAGCTTTCTTT.